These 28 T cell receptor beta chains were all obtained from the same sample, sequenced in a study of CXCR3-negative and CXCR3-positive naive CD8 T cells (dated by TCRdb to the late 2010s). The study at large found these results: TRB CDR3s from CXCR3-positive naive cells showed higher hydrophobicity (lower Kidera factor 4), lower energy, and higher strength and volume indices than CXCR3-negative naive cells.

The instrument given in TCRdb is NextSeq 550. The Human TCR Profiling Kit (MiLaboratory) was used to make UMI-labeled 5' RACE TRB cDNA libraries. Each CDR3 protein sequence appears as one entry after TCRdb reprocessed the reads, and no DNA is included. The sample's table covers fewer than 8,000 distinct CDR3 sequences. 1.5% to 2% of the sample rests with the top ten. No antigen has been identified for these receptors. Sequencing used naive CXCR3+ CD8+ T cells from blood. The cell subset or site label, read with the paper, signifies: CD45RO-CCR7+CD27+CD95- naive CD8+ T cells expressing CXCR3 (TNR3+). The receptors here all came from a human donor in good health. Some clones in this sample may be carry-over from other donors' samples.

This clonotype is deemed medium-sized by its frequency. CDR3 in amino acids: CASSLRQTQETQYF. The V gene is TRBV7-9, the J gene TRBJ2-5. This CDR3 has 14 amino acids. Germline V lookup: CDR1 SEHNR, CDR2 FQNEAQ (reference sequence).

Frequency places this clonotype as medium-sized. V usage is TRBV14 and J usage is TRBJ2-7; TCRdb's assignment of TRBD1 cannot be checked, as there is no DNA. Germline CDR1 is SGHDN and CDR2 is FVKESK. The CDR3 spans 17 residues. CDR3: CASSQGLSRGLNYEQYF. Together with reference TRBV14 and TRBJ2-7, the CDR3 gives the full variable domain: EAGVTQFPSHSVIEKGQTVTLRCDPISGHDNLYWYRRVMGKEIKFLLHFVKESKQDESGMPNNRFLAERTGGTYSTLKVQPAELEDSGVYFCASSQGLSRGLNYEQYFGPGTRLTVT.

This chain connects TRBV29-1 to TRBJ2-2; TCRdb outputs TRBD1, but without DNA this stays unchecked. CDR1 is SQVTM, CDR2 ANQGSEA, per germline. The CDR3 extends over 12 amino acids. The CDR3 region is CSVEQGLGELFF.

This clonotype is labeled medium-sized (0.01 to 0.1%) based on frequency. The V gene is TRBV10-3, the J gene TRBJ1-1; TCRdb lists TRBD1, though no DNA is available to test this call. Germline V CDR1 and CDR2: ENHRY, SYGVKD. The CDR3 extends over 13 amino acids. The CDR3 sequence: CAITRGANTEAFF.

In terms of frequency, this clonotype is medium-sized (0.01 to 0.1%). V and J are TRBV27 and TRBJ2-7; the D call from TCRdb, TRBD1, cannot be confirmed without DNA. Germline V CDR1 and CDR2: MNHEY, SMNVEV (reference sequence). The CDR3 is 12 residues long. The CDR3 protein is CASGASAYEQYF.

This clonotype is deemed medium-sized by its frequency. This CDR3 reads CASSNLRIGGYGYTF. The V and J genes are TRBV7-2 and TRBJ1-2. In germline, CDR1 is SGHTA, CDR2 FQGNSA. This CDR3 has 15 residues.

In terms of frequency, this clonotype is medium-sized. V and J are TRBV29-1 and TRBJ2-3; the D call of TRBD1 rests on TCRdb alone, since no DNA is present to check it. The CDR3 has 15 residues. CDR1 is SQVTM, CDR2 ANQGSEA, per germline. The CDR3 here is CSVEGTVWRTDTQYF.

This CDR3 reads CSVESLAVNYGYTF. This rearrangement joins TRBV29-1 to TRBJ1-2. This CDR3 spans 14 amino acids. Germline CDR1 reads SQVTM; CDR2 reads ANQGSEA.

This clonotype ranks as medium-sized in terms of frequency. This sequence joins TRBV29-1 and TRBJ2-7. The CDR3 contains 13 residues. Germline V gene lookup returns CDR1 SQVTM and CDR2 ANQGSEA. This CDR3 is CSVEQENNYEQYF.

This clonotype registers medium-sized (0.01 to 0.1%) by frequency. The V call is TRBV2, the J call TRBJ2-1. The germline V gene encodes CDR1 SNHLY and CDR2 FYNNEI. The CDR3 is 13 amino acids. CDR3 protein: CASSDSGLSEQFF.

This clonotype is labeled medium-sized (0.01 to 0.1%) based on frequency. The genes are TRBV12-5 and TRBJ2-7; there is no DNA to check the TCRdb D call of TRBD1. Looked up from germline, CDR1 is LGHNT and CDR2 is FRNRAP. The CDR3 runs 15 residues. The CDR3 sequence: CASGLVGHGSYEQYF.

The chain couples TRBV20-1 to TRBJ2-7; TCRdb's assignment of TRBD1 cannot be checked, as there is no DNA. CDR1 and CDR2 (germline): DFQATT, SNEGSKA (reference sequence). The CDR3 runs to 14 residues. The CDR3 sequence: CSARIPGGAGEQYF.

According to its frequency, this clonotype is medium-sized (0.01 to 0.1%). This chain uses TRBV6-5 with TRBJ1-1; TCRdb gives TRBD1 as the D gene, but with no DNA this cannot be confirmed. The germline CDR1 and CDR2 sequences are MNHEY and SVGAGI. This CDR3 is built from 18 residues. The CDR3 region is CASSYQGPGTYMNTEAFF.

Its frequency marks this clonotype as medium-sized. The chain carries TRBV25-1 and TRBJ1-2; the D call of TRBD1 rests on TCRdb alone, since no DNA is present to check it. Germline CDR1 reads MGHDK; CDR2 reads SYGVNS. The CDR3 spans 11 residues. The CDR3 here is CASSRGVGYTF.

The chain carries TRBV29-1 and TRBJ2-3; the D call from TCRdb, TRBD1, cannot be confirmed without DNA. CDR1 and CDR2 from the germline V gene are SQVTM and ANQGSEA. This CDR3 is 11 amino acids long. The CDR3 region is CSVPGVDTQYF.

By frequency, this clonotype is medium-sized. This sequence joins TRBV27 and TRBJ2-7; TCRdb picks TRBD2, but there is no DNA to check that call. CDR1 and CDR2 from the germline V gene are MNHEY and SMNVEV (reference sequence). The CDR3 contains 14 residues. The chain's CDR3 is CASSFSGRGYEQYF.

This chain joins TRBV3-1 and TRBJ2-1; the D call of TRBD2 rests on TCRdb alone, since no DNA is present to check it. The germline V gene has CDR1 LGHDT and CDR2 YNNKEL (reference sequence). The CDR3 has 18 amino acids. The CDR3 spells CASSRGASGASSYNEQFF.

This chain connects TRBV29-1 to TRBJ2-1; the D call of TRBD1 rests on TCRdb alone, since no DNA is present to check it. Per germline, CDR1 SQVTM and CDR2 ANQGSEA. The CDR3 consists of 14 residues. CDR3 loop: CSVEGQGSRNEQFF.

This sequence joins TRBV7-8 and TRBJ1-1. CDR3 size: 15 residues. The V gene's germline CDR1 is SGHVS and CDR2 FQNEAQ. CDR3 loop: CASSVDLQMNTEAFF.

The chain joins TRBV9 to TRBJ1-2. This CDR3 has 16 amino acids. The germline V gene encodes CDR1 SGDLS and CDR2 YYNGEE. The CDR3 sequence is CASSVSTLEQKNRYTF.

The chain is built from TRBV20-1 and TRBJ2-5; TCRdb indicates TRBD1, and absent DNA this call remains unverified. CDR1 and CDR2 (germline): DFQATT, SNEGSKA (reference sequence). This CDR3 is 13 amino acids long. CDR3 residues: CSATAGEWETQYF.

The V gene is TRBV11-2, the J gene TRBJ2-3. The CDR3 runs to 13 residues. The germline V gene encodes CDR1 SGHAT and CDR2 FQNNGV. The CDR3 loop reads CASSMIGTDTQYF.

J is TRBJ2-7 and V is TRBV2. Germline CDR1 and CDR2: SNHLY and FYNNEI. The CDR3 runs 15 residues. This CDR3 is CASSGEDRSSYEQYF.

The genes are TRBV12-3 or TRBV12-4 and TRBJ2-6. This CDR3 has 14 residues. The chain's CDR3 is CASMQGSGANVLTF.

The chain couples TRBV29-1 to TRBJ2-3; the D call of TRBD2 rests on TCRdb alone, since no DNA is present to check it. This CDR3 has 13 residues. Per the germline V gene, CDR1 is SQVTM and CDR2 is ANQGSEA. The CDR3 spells CSVDGELVDTQYF.

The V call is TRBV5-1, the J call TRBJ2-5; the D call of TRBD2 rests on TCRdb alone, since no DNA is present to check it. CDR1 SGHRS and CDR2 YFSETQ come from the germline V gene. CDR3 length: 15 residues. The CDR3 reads CASSGLAGYQETQYF.

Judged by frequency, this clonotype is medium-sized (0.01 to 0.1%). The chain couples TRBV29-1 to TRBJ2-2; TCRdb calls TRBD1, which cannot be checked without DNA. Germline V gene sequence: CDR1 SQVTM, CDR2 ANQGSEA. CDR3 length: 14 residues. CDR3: CSVEARDSTGELFF.

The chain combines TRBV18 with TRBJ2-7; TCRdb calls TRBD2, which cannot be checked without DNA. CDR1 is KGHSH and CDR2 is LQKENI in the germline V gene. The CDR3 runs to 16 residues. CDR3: CASSPDGRASHYEQYF.